Below are 14 T cell receptor beta chains sequenced from a single sample in a study of cytomegalovirus exposure and HLA in healthy donors (dated by TCRdb to between 2016 and 2019). The library was built by means of the immunoSEQ multiplex PCR assay. For the multiplex PCR, a mixture combining 60 forward primers for TCR Vbeta segments and 13 reverse primers for TCR Jbeta segments was used. TCRdb mirrors the immuneACCESS table, restricted to in-frame sequences. Some clones are absent from its copies; in checked studies, under half trace to an unresolved V gene, and the reason for the others is unknown. In this sample the table shows 100,000 to 120,000 clones, more than 70% of which occur a single time. The leading ten clones occupy 2.5% to 3.5% of the sample. The sample taken for sequencing was PBMCs. These receptors were collected from a woman in her sixties in good health and CMV-seropositive.

This rearrangement joins TRBV5-1 to TRBJ1-4; D may be TRBD1 (5 bases). CDR1 is SGHRS, CDR2 YFSETQ, per germline. V was cut by 0 bases and J by 3 bases, with 12 bases left in between. This CDR3 region has 16 residues. This CDR3 is CASSLGLGQPNEKLFF. The DNA for the CDR3 is TGCGCCAGCAGCTTGGGACTGGGGCAGCCTAATGAAAAACTGTTTTTT.

The rearrangement uses TRBV9 and TRBJ2-5, with 10 bases aligning to TRBD2. The CDR3 sequence is 15 residues long. CDR1 is SGDLS and CDR2 is YYNGEE in the germline V gene. V trimming: 4 bases; J trimming: 5 bases; junction bases outside the gene matches: 8. The CDR3 spells CASSPRTSGGETQYF. The CDR3 nucleotides read TGTGCCAGCAGCCCACGGACTAGCGGAGGGGAGACCCAGTACTTC.

The chain employs TRBV19 and TRBJ1-5; D ambiguous. Trimming cost V 9 bases and J 0 bases, with 18 bases left between them. There are 16 residues in the CDR3. CDR1 is LNHDA and CDR2 is SQIVND in the germline V gene (reference sequence). The CDR3 bases are TGTGCCAGCAGAGGGCATCCCTTAGTTAGCAATCAGCCCCAGCATTTT. The encoded protein is CASRGHPLVSNQPQHF.

J is TRBJ2-7 and V is TRBV5-1, with D possibly matching TRBD2 (6 bases). Deletions cut 4 bases from V and 4 bases from J, with 12 bases between. The V gene's germline CDR1 is SGHRS and CDR2 YFSETQ. The CDR3 length is 13 residues. CDR3 coding DNA: TGCGCCAGCAGCCTGGGACTTATATACGAGCAGTACTTC. It specifies CASSLGLIYEQYF.

This sequence joins TRBV6-5 and TRBJ2-7, with D perhaps TRBD1 (6 bases). Germline CDR1 MNHEY, CDR2 SVGAGI. This CDR3 comprises 13 residues. Trimming removed 3 bases from V and 3 bases from J, with 9 bases in between. As DNA, the CDR3 is TGTGCCAGCAGTTATCCAGGGGACTACGAGCAGTACTTC. Translated, it gives CASSYPGDYEQYF.

The V gene is TRBV6-1, the J gene TRBJ2-7; D possibly corresponds to TRBD2 (6 bases). Germline CDR1 and CDR2: MNHNS and SASEGT. V lost 5 bases and J 2 bases, leaving 10 bases between the germline ends. The CDR3 has 13 amino acids. DNA for the CDR3: TGTGCCAGCAGTTTGGGGGGAACCTACGAGCAGTACTTC. The encoded protein is CASSLGGTYEQYF.

This sequence joins TRBV7-6 and TRBJ1-3; no clear D gene. This CDR3 contains 17 residues. Germline CDR1 SGHVS, CDR2 FNYEAQ. The germline V and J ends were trimmed by 0 bases and 0 bases, with 12 bases remaining between them. The CDR3 sequence: CASSLAAAELSGNTIYF. The CDR3 DNA reads as TGTGCCAGCAGCTTAGCGGCGGCAGAACTCTCTGGAAACACCATATATTTT. The full variable domain, with the rest looked up from reference TRBV7-6 and TRBJ1-3, is GAGVSQSPRYKVTKRGQDVALRCDPISGHVSLYWYRQALGQGPEFLTYFNYEAQQDKSGLPNDRFSAERPEGSISTLTIQRTEQRDSAMYRCASSLAAAELSGNTIYFGEGSWLTVV.

The gene calls are TRBV5-1 and TRBJ2-2, with D uncertain. This CDR3 is built from 14 residues. V dropped 4 bases and J dropped 5 bases, with 12 bases sitting between them. Germline V lookup: CDR1 SGHRS, CDR2 YFSETQ. CDR3 nucleotides: TGCGCCAGCAGCCCCCTTGGCTTAACCGGGGAGCTGTTTTTT. Translating gives CASSPLGLTGELFF. Combining the CDR3 with reference TRBV5-1 and TRBJ2-2 gives the whole variable domain KAGVTQTPRYLIKTRGQQVTLSCSPISGHRSVSWYQQTPGQGLQFLFEYFSETQRNKGNFPGRFSGRQFSNSRSEMNVSTLELGDSALYLCASSPLGLTGELFFGEGSRLTVL.

In the case of this clone: Its ends do not fully match the called genes, so a read error is possible. V and J are TRBV29-1 and TRBJ1-3; D might be TRBD1 (5 bases). The CDR3 is 10 residues long. Per germline, CDR1 SQVTM and CDR2 ANQGSEA. This CDR3 reads CSVQSGALHF. DNA of the CDR3: TGCAGCGTCCAAAGTGGGGCCTTACATTTT. Complete variable domain (other parts from reference TRBV29-1 and TRBJ1-3): SAVISQKPSRDICQRGTSLTIQCQVDSQVTMMFWYRQQPGQSLTLIATANQGSEATYESGFVIDKFPISRPNLTFSTLTVSNMSPEDSSIYLCSVQSGALHFGEGSWLTVV.

This chain uses TRBV18 with TRBJ2-4; tentatively, D is TRBD2 (5 bases). CDR3 length: 23 residues. CDR1 and CDR2 from the germline V gene are KGHSH and LQKENI. The V end was cut by 0 bases, the J end by 0 bases, with 30 bases between. CDR3 amino acids: CASSPPLLVSLGPKKIAKNIQYF. CDR3 coding DNA: TGTGCCAGCTCACCACCTCTACTAGTCTCATTGGGCCCGAAAAAAATAGCCAAAAACATTCAGTACTTC.

The chain combines TRBV18 with TRBJ1-1; 9 nucleotides line up with TRBD1. Germline loops: CDR1 KGHSH, CDR2 LQKENI. The CDR3 sequence is 14 residues long. V lost 0 bases and J lost 9; bases outside the gene matches: 5. CDR3 amino acids: CASSPPRDRDKAFF. DNA for the CDR3: TGTGCCAGCTCACCACCCAGGGACAGGGATAAAGCTTTCTTT.

The sample holds a few counts of this clone. V usage is TRBV7-6 and J usage is TRBJ2-7, with D perhaps matching TRBD2 (5 bases). V was clipped by 5 bases and J by 3 bases, with 11 bases between them. From germline, CDR1 is SGHVS and CDR2 FNYEAQ. The CDR3 is 13 amino acids. The CDR3 reads CASSPDGGYEQYF. The DNA of the CDR3 is TGTGCCAGCAGCCCAGACGGAGGCTACGAGCAGTACTTC.

The chain joins TRBV28 to TRBJ1-5, with D perhaps matching TRBD1 (6 bases). The germline CDR1 and CDR2 sequences are MDHEN and SYDVKM. Trimming cost V 3 bases and J 7 bases, with 13 bases left between them. The CDR3 runs 14 residues. DNA for the CDR3: TGTGCCAGCAGTTTTCAGACAGGTGACCAGCCCCAGCATTTT. It yields the protein CASSFQTGDQPQHF.

This clone was seen only once. The chain couples TRBV6-5 to TRBJ2-6; no clear D. Per germline, CDR1 MNHEY and CDR2 SVGAGI. The CDR3 runs to 14 residues. With 2 bases removed from V and 3 bases from J, the gap between germline ends came to 5 bases. The CDR3 region is CASSYVFGANVLTF. The CDR3 DNA follows: TGTGCCAGCAGTTACGTCTTTGGGGCCAACGTCCTGACTTTC.